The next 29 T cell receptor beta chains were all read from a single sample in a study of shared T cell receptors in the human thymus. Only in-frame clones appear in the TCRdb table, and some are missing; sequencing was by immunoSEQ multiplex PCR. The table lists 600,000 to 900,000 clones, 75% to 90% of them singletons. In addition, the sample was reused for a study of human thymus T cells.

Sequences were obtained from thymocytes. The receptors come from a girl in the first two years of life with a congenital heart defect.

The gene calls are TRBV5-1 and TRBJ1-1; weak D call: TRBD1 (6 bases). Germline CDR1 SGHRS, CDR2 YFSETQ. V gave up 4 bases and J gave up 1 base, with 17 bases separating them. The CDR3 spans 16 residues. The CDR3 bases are TGCGCCAGCAGCGCTGGACGACAGGAACGGAACACTGAAGCTTTCTTT. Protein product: CASSAGRQERNTEAFF. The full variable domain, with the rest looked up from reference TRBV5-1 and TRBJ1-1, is KAGVTQTPRYLIKTRGQQVTLSCSPISGHRSVSWYQQTPGQGLQFLFEYFSETQRNKGNFPGRFSGRQFSNSRSEMNVSTLELGDSALYLCASSAGRQERNTEAFFGQGTRLTVV.

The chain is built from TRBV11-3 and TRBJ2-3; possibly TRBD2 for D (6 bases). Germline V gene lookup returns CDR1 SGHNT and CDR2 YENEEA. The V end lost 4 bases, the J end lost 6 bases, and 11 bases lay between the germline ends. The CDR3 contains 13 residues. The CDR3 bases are TGTGCCAGCAGCTCCCGTCTAGCGGATACGCAGTATTTT. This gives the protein CASSSRLADTQYF.

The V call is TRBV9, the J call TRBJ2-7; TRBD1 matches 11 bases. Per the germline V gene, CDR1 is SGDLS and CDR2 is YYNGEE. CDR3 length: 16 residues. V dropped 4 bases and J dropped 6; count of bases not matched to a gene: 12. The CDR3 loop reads CASSLRGKGQGGEQYF. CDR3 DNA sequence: TGTGCCAGCAGCCTAAGGGGGAAGGGACAGGGGGGCGAGCAGTACTTC.

CDR3 in amino acids: CASSSDSPERRHGNTIYF. DNA of the CDR3: TGTGCCAGCAGCTCGGACAGTCCCGAAAGAAGGCATGGAAACACCATATATTTT. The gene calls are TRBV5-5 and TRBJ1-3, with D possibly matching TRBD1 (6 bases). Deletions cut 3 bases from V and 3 bases from J, with 22 bases between. Germline V lookup: CDR1 SGHKS, CDR2 YYEKEE (reference sequence). The CDR3 is made up of 18 amino acids. The variable domain in full, completed from reference TRBV5-5 and TRBJ1-3, reads DAGVTQSPTHLIKTRGQQVTLRCSPISGHKSVSWYQQVLGQGPQFIFQYYEKEERGRGNFPDRFSARQFPNYSSELNVNALLLGDSALYLCASSSDSPERRHGNTIYFGEGSWLTVV.

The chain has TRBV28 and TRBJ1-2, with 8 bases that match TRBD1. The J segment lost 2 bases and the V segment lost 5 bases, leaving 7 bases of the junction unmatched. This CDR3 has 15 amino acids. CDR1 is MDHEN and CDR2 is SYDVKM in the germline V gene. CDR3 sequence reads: CASSPPDRANYGYTF. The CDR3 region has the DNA TGTGCCAGCAGTCCCCCGGACAGGGCGAACTATGGCTACACCTTC.

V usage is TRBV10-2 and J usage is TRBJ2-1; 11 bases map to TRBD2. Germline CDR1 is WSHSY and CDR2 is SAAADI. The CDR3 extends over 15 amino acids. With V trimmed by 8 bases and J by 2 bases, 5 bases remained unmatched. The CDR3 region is CASLAGGRTYNEQFF. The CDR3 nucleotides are TGCGCCAGCTTAGCGGGGGGGCGGACCTACAATGAGCAGTTCTTC.

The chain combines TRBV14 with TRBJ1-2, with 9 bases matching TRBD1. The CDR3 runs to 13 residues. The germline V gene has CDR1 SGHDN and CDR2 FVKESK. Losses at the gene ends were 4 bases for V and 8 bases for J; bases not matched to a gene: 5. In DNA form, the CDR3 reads TGTGCCAGCAGCCGATGGACAGGGGACGGCTACACCTTC. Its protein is CASSRWTGDGYTF.

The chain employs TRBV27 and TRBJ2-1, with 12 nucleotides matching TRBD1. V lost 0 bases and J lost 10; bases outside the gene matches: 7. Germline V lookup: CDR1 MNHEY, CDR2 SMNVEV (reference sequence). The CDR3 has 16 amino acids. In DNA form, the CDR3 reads TGTGCCAGCAGTTTATCCGGGACAGGGGGCGCCGGGGAGCAGTTCTTC. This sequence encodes CASSLSGTGGAGEQFF.

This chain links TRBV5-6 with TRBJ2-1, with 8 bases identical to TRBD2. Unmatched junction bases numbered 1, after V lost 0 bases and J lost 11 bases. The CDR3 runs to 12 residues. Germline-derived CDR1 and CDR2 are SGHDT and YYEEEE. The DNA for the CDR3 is TGTGCCAGCAGCTTGGTAGCGGGAAAGCAGTTCTTC. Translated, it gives CASSLVAGKQFF.

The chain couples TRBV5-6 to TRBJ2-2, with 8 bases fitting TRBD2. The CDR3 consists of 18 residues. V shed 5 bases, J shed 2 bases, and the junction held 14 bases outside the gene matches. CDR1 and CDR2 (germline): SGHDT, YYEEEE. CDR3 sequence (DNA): TGTGCCAGCAGGTCTCGCCTATTAGCGGGGCTAAACACCGGGGAGCTGTTTTTT. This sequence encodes CASRSRLLAGLNTGELFF.

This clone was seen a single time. The CDR3 bases are TGTGCCAGCAGTCGACTGACCGAAGAGACCCAGTACTTC. This gives the protein CASSRLTEETQYF. This chain links TRBV27 with TRBJ2-5; D is unresolved. In germline, CDR1 is MNHEY, CDR2 SMNVEV (reference sequence). CDR3 size: 13 residues. The germline V and J ends were trimmed by 5 bases and 3 bases, with 10 bases remaining between them.

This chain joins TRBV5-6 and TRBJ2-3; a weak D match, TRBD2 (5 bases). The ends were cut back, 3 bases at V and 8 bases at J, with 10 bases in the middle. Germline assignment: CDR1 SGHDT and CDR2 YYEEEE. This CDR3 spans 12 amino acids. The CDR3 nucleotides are TGTGCCAGCAGCTCGAGCGGAGGTACGCAGTATTTT. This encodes CASSSSGGTQYF.

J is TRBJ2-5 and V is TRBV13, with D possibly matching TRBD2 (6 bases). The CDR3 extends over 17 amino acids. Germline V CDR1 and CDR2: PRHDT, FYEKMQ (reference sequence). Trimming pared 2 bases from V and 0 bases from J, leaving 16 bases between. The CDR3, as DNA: TGTGCCAGCAGCTTACAGTTGGTAGCGGAAAACCAAGAGACCCAGTACTTC. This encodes CASSLQLVAENQETQYF.

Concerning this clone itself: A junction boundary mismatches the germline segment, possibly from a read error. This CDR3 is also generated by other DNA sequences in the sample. This CDR3 is CASSLYGAHNSPLHF. DNA for the CDR3: TGTGCCAGCAGTTTGTATGGGGCTCATAATTCCCCCCTCCACTTT. The chain has TRBV6-5 and TRBJ1-6; D might be TRBD1 (5 bases). Germline values: CDR1 MNHEY, CDR2 SVGAGI. The CDR3 is 15 amino acids.

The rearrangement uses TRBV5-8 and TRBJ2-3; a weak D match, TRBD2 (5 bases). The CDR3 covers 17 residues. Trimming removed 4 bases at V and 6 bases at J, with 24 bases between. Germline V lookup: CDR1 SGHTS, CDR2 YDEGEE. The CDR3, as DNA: TGTGCCAGCAGCGGGAGACTGAGGCAGGACCCATGGGATACGCAGTATTTT. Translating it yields CASSGRLRQDPWDTQYF.

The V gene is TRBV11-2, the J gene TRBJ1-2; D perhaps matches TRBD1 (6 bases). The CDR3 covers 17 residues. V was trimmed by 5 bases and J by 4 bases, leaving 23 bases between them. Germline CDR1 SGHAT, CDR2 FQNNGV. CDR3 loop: CASSQLGHRVGGYGYTF. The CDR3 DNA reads TGTGCCAGCAGCCAGCTAGGACACAGGGTTGGGGGCTATGGCTACACCTTC.

The CDR3 is CASSPVRDRSYEQYF. The DNA for the CDR3 is TGTGCCAGCTCACCCGTCCGGGACAGGTCCTACGAGCAGTACTTC. The chain carries TRBV18 and TRBJ2-7, with TRBD1 identical over 8 bases. The CDR3 is 15 amino acids. The V segment lost 3 bases and the J segment 1 base; nucleotides outside the gene matches: 5. Germline V gene data show CDR1 as KGHSH and CDR2 as LQKENI.

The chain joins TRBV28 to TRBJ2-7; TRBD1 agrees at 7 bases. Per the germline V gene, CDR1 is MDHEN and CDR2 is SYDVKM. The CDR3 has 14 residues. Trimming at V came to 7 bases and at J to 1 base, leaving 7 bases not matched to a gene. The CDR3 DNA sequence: TGTGCCAGCATCCGACAGGGAAGATCCTACGAGCAGTACTTC. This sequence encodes CASIRQGRSYEQYF.

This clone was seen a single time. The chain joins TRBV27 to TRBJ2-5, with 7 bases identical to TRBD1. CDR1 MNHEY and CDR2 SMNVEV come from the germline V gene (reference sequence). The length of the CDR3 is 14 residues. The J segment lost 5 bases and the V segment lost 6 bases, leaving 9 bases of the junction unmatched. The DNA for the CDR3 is TGTGCCAGCAGCCCAAACAGGGGTAGTGAGACCCAGTACTTC. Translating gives CASSPNRGSETQYF.

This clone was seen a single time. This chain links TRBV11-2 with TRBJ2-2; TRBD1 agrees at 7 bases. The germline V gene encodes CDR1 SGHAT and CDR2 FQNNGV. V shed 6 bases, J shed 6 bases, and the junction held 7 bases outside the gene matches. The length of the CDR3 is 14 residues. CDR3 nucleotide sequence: TGTGCCAGCAGTATACGAGGGGGCCCCGGGGAGCTGTTTTTT. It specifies CASSIRGGPGELFF. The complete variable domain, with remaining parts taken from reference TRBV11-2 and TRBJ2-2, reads EAGVAQSPRYKIIEKRQSVAFWCNPISGHATLYWYQQILGQGPKLLIQFQNNGVVDDSQLPKDRFSAERLKGVDSTLKIQPAKLEDSAVYLCASSIRGGPGELFFGEGSRLTVL.

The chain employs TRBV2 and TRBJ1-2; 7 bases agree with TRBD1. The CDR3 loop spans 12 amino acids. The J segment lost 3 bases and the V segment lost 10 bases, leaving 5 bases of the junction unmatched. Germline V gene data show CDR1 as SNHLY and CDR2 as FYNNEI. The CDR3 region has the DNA TGTGCCACCAAAACAGGGGACTATGGCTACACCTTC. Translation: CATKTGDYGYTF.

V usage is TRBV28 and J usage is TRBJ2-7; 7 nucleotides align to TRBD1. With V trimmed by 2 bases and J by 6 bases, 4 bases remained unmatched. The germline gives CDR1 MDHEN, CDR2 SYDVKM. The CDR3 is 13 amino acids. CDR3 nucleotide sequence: TGTGCCAGCAGTTTAGACAGGGATCCCGAGCAGTACTTC. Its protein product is CASSLDRDPEQYF.

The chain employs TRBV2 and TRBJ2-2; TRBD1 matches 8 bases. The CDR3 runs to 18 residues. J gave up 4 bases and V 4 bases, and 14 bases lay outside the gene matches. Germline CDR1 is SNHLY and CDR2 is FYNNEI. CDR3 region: CASSATGAVGESTGELFF. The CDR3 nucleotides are TGTGCCAGCAGTGCGACAGGGGCGGTGGGTGAGAGCACCGGGGAGCTGTTTTTT. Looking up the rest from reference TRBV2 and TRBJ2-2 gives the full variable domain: EPEVTQTPSHQVTQMGQEVILRCVPISNHLYFYWYRQILGQKVEFLVSFYNNEISEKSEIFDDQFSVERPDGSNFTLKIRSTKLEDSAMYFCASSATGAVGESTGELFFGEGSRLTVL.

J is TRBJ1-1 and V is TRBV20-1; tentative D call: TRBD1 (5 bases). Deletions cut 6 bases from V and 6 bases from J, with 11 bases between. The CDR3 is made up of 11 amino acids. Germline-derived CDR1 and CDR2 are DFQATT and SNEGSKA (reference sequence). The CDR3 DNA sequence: TGCAGTGCCCCAGGGCTCCCTGAAGCTTTCTTT. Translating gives CSAPGLPEAFF.

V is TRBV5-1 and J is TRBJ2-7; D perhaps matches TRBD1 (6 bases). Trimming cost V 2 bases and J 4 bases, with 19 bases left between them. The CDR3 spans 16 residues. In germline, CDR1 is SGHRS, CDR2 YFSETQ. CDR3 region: CASSFLPGVGWYEQYF. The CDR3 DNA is TGCGCCAGCAGCTTCCTACCAGGGGTGGGCTGGTACGAGCAGTACTTC.

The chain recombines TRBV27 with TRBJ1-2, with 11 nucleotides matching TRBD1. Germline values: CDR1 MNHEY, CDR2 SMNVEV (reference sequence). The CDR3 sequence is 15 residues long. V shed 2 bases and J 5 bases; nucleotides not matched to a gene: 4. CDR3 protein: CASSLGTGGGYGYTF. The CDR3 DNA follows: TGTGCCAGCAGTTTAGGGACAGGGGGAGGATATGGCTACACCTTC.

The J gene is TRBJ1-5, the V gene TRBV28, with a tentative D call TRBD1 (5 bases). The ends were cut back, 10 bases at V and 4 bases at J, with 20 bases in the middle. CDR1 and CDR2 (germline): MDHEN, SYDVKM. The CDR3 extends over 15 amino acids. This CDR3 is CATTGVGPKNQPQHF. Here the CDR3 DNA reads TGTGCCACCACTGGTGTGGGGCCTAAGAATCAGCCCCAGCATTTT. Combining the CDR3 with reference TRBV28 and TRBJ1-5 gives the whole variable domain DVKVTQSSRYLVKRTGEKVFLECVQDMDHENMFWYRQDPGLGLRLIYFSYDVKMKEKGDIPEGYSVSREKKERFSLILESASTNQTSMYLCATTGVGPKNQPQHFGDGTRLSIL.

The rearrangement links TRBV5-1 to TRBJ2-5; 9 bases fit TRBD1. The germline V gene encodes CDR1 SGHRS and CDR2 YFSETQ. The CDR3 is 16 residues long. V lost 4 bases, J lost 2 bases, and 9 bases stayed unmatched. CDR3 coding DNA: TGCGCCAGCAGCCTGGCGGACAGGGGCCAACAAGAGACCCAGTACTTC. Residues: CASSLADRGQQETQYF.

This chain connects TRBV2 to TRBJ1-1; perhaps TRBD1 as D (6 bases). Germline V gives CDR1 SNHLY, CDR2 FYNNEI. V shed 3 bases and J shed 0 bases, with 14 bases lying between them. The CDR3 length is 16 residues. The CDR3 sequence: CASSDFDRYMNTEAFF. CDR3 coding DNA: TGTGCCAGCAGTGACTTCGACAGGTACATGAACACTGAAGCTTTCTTT.